Listed below are T cell receptor beta chains from one sample, sequenced in a study of T cell changes during pregnancy in multiple sclerosis. Clones were sequenced by immunoSEQ multiplex PCR, and TCRdb holds only the in-frame ones, with some missing. Of 50,000 to 70,000 clones listed, just under 95% are singletons. The material was peripheral blood, obtained in the second trimester of pregnancy. These receptors were obtained from a female donor with multiple sclerosis, enrolled in a pregnancy study. The CDR3 runs from the conserved cysteine through the conserved F or W. The order of the fields is CDR3 protein, V gene, J gene, clone size. For some rows the clone size is stated as once, few or many, or as a class when expanded; others skip it.

CASSLRGGSSGSTDTQYF	TRBV5-1	TRBJ2-3	.
CASSIPGQEWYF	TRBV28	TRBJ2-7	.
CASSQEKDRGYEQYF	TRBV4-2	TRBJ2-7	.
CASSRDRGFSREQYF	TRBV6-1	TRBJ2-7	once
CASSVGLAENNEQFF	TRBV6-4	TRBJ2-1	.
CASSLWTGSTDTQYF	TRBV28	TRBJ2-3	once
CASPDGNQPQHF	TRBV27	TRBJ1-5	.
CASGSPPGQGTPWEQYF	TRBV12-5	TRBJ2-7	.
CASSHGSYEQYF	TRBV4-2	TRBJ2-7	.
CASSPGTQTQTKDF	TRBV5-4	TRBJ2-7	.
CASSLEGQQYNEQFF	TRBV5-1	TRBJ2-1	once
CASSRRLPGREETQYF	TRBV7-9	TRBJ2-5	.
CASNPTGSTDTQYF	TRBV6-1	TRBJ2-3	.
CASSLIGAAGTEAFF	TRBV5-1	TRBJ1-1	.
CASSQGLVPGELFF	TRBV5-1	TRBJ2-2	.
CASSSPNSWGDEQFF	TRBV7-9	TRBJ2-1	.
CASSPRGDGAFF	TRBV18	TRBJ1-1	.
CASSPEGGTSFEQFF	TRBV5-4	TRBJ2-1	.
CASSLWAGYNEQFF	TRBV11-2	TRBJ2-1	.
CASTLTSGGGETQYF	TRBV2	TRBJ2-5	.
CASSSGRTSGSGELFF	TRBV5-1	TRBJ2-2	.
CASSPGGAVANVLTF	TRBV5-1	TRBJ2-6	.
CASSPTGTQFYEQYF	TRBV5-1	TRBJ2-7	.
CASSLEGGLDGEQFF	TRBV7-2	TRBJ2-1	.
CASSTTRDWKETQYF	TRBV5-1	TRBJ2-5	.
CASSSRRLTGTGVYNEQFF	TRBV7-8	TRBJ2-1	few
CATNLPTGNIQYF	TRBV11-2	TRBJ2-4	.
CASRSGKNTEAFF	TRBV6-6	TRBJ1-1	.
CASRWAGVDEQYF	TRBV19	TRBJ2-7	.
CASSESVATYHYEQYF	TRBV10-1	TRBJ2-7	.
CASSDSTGTGEGYTF	TRBV6-4	TRBJ1-2	.
CASSHTGGRGEQFF	TRBV4-1	TRBJ2-1	.
CASSIGTYSNQPQHF	TRBV19	TRBJ1-5	.
CASSFSGRADTQYF	TRBV10-1	TRBJ2-3	.
CASSQDGGRASDEQFF	TRBV4-1	TRBJ2-1	.
CASSLERGEQYF	TRBV7-2	TRBJ2-7	.
CSARWGVEAFF	TRBV29-1	TRBJ1-1	.
CASSLILAGEQYF	TRBV7-3	TRBJ2-7	.
CASLGQAIGEKLFF	TRBV2	TRBJ1-4	.
CASSINRDRGYAGELFF	TRBV27	TRBJ2-2	.
CASSPGTSGSTDTQYF	TRBV19	TRBJ2-3	.
CASAIAGGPDEQYF	TRBV12-5	TRBJ2-7	.
CASSLAQSYEQYF	TRBV13	TRBJ2-7	once
CASSPGLAGVYEQFF	TRBV9	TRBJ2-1	once
CASSPMLAGANTGELFF	TRBV7-9	TRBJ2-2	once
CAGHGTSVSEQFF	TRBV5-4	TRBJ2-1	.
CASSFRTSSNEQFF	TRBV5-5	TRBJ2-1	.
CASSRSGTGNTEAFF	TRBV18	TRBJ1-1	.
CAWSSPDTIYF	TRBV30	TRBJ1-3	.
CAWRPGKTEAFF	TRBV30	TRBJ1-1	few
CASSAVLGSEQFF	TRBV18	TRBJ2-1	.
CASSLVSGTSGNYEQYF	TRBV5-1	TRBJ2-7	once
CASSRQFTEAFF	TRBV14	TRBJ1-1	.
CASSQGDLETQYF	TRBV14	TRBJ2-5	.
CASSVDPGQNTEAFF	TRBV9	TRBJ1-1	few